The next 7 T cell receptor beta chains were all read from a single sample in a study of T cell responses to AZD1222 COVID-19 vaccine. Profiling relied on immunoSEQ multiplex PCR, and the TCRdb table lists in-frame clones only, not all of them. The sample consists of 80,000 to 100,000 clones, 87% of them appearing once. This material consisted of peripheral blood, taken 28 days after the second AZD1222 dose. These receptors all come from an adult who received the AZD1222 COVID-19 vaccine.

The genes are TRBV7-2 and TRBJ2-1; D call uncertain. The CDR3 is made up of 16 amino acids. Germline V gives CDR1 SGHTA, CDR2 FQGNSA. The V end lost 0 bases, the J end lost 0 bases, and 9 bases lay between the germline ends. The CDR3 sequence: CASSLAVAISYNEQFF. CDR3 sequence (DNA): TGTGCCAGCAGCTTAGCGGTCGCAATCTCCTACAATGAGCAGTTCTTC.

This chain links TRBV7-8 with TRBJ1-2, with D possibly being TRBD1 (5 bases). The CDR3 covers 11 residues. Trimming pared 5 bases from V and 5 bases from J, leaving 6 bases between. CDR1 is SGHVS, CDR2 FQNEAQ, per germline. The CDR3 DNA is TGTGCCAGCAGCCGACAGTATGGCTACACCTTC. Protein product: CASSRQYGYTF.

This clone has a handful of counts. For the CDR3, the DNA is TGTGCCAGCTCTCGCCAACTAGCGGGGGCGGACAATGAGCAGTTCTTC. This codes for CASSRQLAGADNEQFF. This chain joins TRBV18 and TRBJ2-1; 11 nucleotides agree with TRBD2. The CDR3 length is 16 residues. The germline CDR1 and CDR2 sequences are KGHSH and LQKENI. V lost 6 bases to trimming and J lost 5 bases; unmatched junction nucleotides: 9.

The chain couples TRBV11-3 to TRBJ2-3, with 7 bases fitting TRBD1. Trimming at V came to 6 bases and at J to 8 bases, leaving 14 bases not matched to a gene. The CDR3 totals 15 residues. The germline V gene has CDR1 SGHNT and CDR2 YENEEA. CDR3 protein: CASSKGGFSHFTQYF. The DNA of the CDR3 is TGTGCCAGCAGTAAAGGGGGCTTTTCACATTTTACGCAGTATTTT.

This chain links TRBV5-6 with TRBJ2-2, with 7 bases aligning to TRBD1. The J segment lost 6 bases and the V segment lost 4 bases, leaving 3 bases of the junction unmatched. This CDR3 has 13 residues. The V gene's germline CDR1 is SGHDT and CDR2 YYEEEE. CDR3 DNA: TGTGCCAGCAGCCCGACAGGGCCCGGGGAGCTGTTTTTT. Translated, it gives CASSPTGPGELFF.

The J gene is TRBJ2-7, the V gene TRBV15, with a weak D call TRBD1 (5 bases). The CDR3 loop spans 14 amino acids. Germline CDR1 reads LNHNV; CDR2 reads YYDKDF (reference sequence). Trimming removed 3 bases at V and 1 base at J, with 10 bases between. CDR3 DNA: TGTGCCACCAGCAGGGACATCCAATCCTACGAGCAGTACTTC. Its protein is CATSRDIQSYEQYF.

Here the CDR3 reads CSASAGDTGSPLHF. CDR3 coding DNA: TGCAGTGCTAGTGCGGGAGACACGGGTTCACCCCTCCACTTT. V is TRBV20-1 and J is TRBJ1-6; no clear D gene. The germline gives CDR1 DFQATT, CDR2 SNEGSKA (reference sequence). V lost 3 bases, J lost 9 bases, and 15 bases lay in between. The CDR3 is 14 amino acids.